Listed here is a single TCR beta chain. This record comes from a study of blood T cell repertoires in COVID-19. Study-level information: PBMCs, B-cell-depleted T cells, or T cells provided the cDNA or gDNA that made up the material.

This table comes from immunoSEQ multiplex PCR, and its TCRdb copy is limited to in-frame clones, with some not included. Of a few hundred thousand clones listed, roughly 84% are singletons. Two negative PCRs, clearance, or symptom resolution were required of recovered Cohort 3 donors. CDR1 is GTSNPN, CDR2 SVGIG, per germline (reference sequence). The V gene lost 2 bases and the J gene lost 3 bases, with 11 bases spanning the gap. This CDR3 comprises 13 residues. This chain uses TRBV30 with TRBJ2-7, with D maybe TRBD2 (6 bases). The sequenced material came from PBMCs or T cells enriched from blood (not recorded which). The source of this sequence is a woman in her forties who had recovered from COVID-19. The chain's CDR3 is CAWSPLGGYEQYF. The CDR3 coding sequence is TGTGCCTGGAGTCCCCTGGGGGGCTACGAGCAGTACTTC.